This T cell receptor (beta chain) was sequenced during a study of blood T cell repertoires in COVID-19 (dated by TCRdb to about 2020). In the study overall: The collaborator samples originated in the United States, Italy and Spain and spanned the acute and convalescent phases of COVID-19. The prospective study material was composed of cDNA or gDNA derived from T cells, B-cell-depleted T cells, or PBMCs. Where HLA class I and class II types were available, the types were taken from metadata supplied by the sample provider, not from assay-based typing. Subjects who had been exposed to COVID-19, were actively infected with it, or had recovered from it provided the deeply sampled blood TCRbeta repertoires that made up the dataset. The repertoires were released in a freely available public database meant as a resource for research on the immune response to SARS-CoV-2. A de-identified subject ID, COVID-19 status, age in years and sex were almost always included in the sample metadata. The samples were drawn from the first 160 participants of the ongoing ImmuneRACE study and from over 950 subjects provided by 6 global collaborators. Points the paper makes about the study in general: The quantity of clinical and demographic metadata differed by source and by participant and was supplied without curation.

The germline V gene (reference sequence) supplies CDR1 LNHDA and CDR2 SQIVND. The cysteine opens and the phenylalanine closes a CDR3 of 15 amino acids. Here the CDR3 DNA is all that survives: 45 bases in frame from base 1. V and J lose 1 base and 6 bases, and a span of 13 bases separates them. TCRbeta CDR3 regions were amplified from genomic DNA using the immunoSEQ Assay, a bias-controlled multiplex PCR. On the authors' methods: Within the assay, amplification of reference gene primers was used to estimate how many nucleated cells each sample contained. Sequence reads were collapsed and filtered to measure the absolute abundance of every unique TCRbeta CDR3 rearrangement. Productive Simpson clonality was computed per sample as the square root of Simpson's diversity index over productive rearrangements. TCRdb re-hosts the immuneACCESS table, in-frame sequences only. Its copies lack some clones; in the studies checked, an unresolved V gene accounts for under half of them, and the cause for the rest is not known. From that table come the V and J calls and clone size; the DNA was used to work out D and trimming. This sample holds about 20,000 clones; roughly nine tenths were observed only once. The ten biggest clones cover about 6% of the sample.

To note about this clone: There is no known antigen for this receptor. Per-base quality was not reported, and no clone a single base away is much larger than it.

Collaborating institutions collected whole blood in K2EDTA tubes following their own protocols. For TCRbeta analysis, collaborator samples were shipped as frozen whole blood, as isolated PBMCs, or as DNA extracted from either sample type. The sequenced material came from peripheral blood. The chain joins TRBV19 to TRBJ2-1; too little of a D gene remains to name it. The receptor comes from a human donor in a cohort sampled during active COVID-19. The CDR3 region: CASSIGAGFGNEQFF. The sequenced DNA is TGTGCCAGTAGTATAGGCGCAGGATTCGGCAATGAGCAGTTCTTC.